The present T cell receptor beta chain was sequenced within a study of control samples from healthy donors and cancer patients. CDR1 and CDR2 (germline): ENHRY, SYGVKD. Trimming took 0 bases from V and 4 from J, leaving 13 bases between them. CDR3 length: 15 residues. The repertoire was sequenced with immunoSEQ multiplex PCR; TCRdb's copy has only in-frame clones and lacks some. This sample has 190,000 or so clones, with approximately 92% found just once. This TCR derives from a man younger than 30 in good health. Source material: blood. The chain has TRBV10-3 and TRBJ2-7; D possibly corresponds to TRBD1 (6 bases). The CDR3 region has the DNA TGTGCCATCAGTGAGTCGTCAGGGGCCGGGTACGAGCAGTACTTC. It codes for CAISESSGAGYEQYF.